Listed below are T cell receptor beta chains from one sample, sequenced in a study of T cell responses to AZD1222 COVID-19 vaccine. Profiled with immunoSEQ multiplex PCR; TCRdb holds only in-frame clones, not every one. This table has just under 150,000 clones, roughly nine tenths appearing once. Sequencing was performed on peripheral blood, taken 28 days after the second AZD1222 dose. These receptors all come from an adult who received the AZD1222 COVID-19 vaccine. The CDR3 runs from the conserved cysteine through the conserved F or W. The order of the fields is J gene, CDR3 length, clone size, V gene, D gene, CDR3 protein, CDR3 DNA. D genes are given only for firm matches. Clone size, where shown, is once, few, many, or a class for clones that have expanded.

j_gene: TRBJ2-1
len: 11
abundance: .
v_gene: TRBV30
d_gene: .
CDR3aa: CAWRPTDEQFF
CDR3nt: TGTGCCTGGAGACCGACGGATGAGCAGTTCTTC

j_gene: TRBJ2-7
len: 13
abundance: .
v_gene: TRBV7-9
d_gene: .
CDR3aa: CASSGPGLYEQYF
CDR3nt: TGTGCCAGCAGCGGCCCGGGGCTCTACGAGCAGTACTTC

j_gene: TRBJ1-1
len: 14
abundance: .
v_gene: TRBV11-2
d_gene: TRBD1
CDR3aa: CASSLEQGLTEAFF
CDR3nt: TGTGCCAGCAGCTTAGAACAGGGGCTCACTGAAGCTTTCTTT

j_gene: TRBJ1-2
len: 13
abundance: .
v_gene: TRBV10-3
d_gene: .
CDR3aa: CAISGGSDYGYTF
CDR3nt: TGTGCCATCAGCGGGGGTTCTGACTATGGCTACACCTTC

j_gene: TRBJ1-6
len: 16
abundance: .
v_gene: TRBV6-5
d_gene: .
CDR3aa: CASSYSIGADNSPLHF
CDR3nt: TGTGCCAGCAGTTACTCCATAGGGGCCGATAATTCACCCCTCCACTTT

j_gene: TRBJ2-1
len: 20
abundance: once
v_gene: TRBV5-1
d_gene: TRBD1
CDR3aa: CASSLGRPGTERSAINEQFF
CDR3nt: TGCGCCAGCAGCCTGGGAAGGCCCGGGACAGAGAGATCGGCGATCAATGAGCAGTTCTTC

j_gene: TRBJ2-5
len: 17
abundance: .
v_gene: TRBV11-2
d_gene: .
CDR3aa: CASSLGRGTVGQETQYF
CDR3nt: TGTGCCAGCAGCTTAGGCCGGGGGACAGTAGGGCAAGAGACCCAGTACTTC

j_gene: TRBJ1-1
len: 16
abundance: .
v_gene: TRBV28
d_gene: .
CDR3aa: CASSPRTSLMNTEAFF
CDR3nt: TGTGCCAGCAGCCCTAGGACAAGCCTGATGAACACTGAAGCTTTCTTT

j_gene: TRBJ2-2
len: 15
abundance: .
v_gene: TRBV4-2
d_gene: .
CDR3aa: CASTHSVGNTGELFF
CDR3nt: TGTGCCAGCACCCACTCGGTCGGGAACACCGGGGAGCTGTTTTTT

j_gene: TRBJ1-3
len: 17
abundance: .
v_gene: TRBV7-2
d_gene: .
CDR3aa: CASLTKWRPGVGNTIYF
CDR3nt: TGTGCCAGCCTTACCAAGTGGAGACCAGGGGTTGGAAACACCATATATTTT

j_gene: TRBJ1-2
len: 14
abundance: once
v_gene: TRBV6-5
d_gene: .
CDR3aa: CASSYMGGSYGYTF
CDR3nt: TGTGCCAGCAGTTATATGGGAGGTTCGTATGGCTACACCTTC

j_gene: TRBJ1-1
len: 13
abundance: .
v_gene: TRBV3-1/TRBV3-2
d_gene: TRBD1
CDR3aa: CASSYRGNTEAFF
CDR3nt: TGTGCCAGCAGCTACAGGGGTAACACTGAAGCTTTCTTT

j_gene: TRBJ2-7
len: 15
abundance: .
v_gene: TRBV5-6
d_gene: .
CDR3aa: CASSSTGNLGYEQYF
CDR3nt: TGTGCCAGCAGCTCAACAGGGAACCTCGGGTACGAGCAGTACTTC

j_gene: TRBJ2-3
len: 14
abundance: .
v_gene: TRBV27
d_gene: TRBD1
CDR3aa: CASSPGQGTDTQYF
CDR3nt: TGTGCCAGCAGTCCGGGACAGGGGACAGATACGCAGTATTTT

j_gene: TRBJ2-5
len: 15
abundance: .
v_gene: TRBV9
d_gene: TRBD2
CDR3aa: CASSVSETSGGTQYF
CDR3nt: TGTGCCAGCAGCGTATCTGAGACTAGCGGGGGGACCCAGTACTTC

j_gene: TRBJ1-1
len: 15
abundance: .
v_gene: TRBV4-1
d_gene: .
CDR3aa: CASSQGIAANTEAFF
CDR3nt: TGCGCCAGCAGCCAAGGTATCGCGGCGAACACTGAAGCTTTCTTT

j_gene: TRBJ2-5
len: 14
abundance: .
v_gene: TRBV20-1
d_gene: .
CDR3aa: CSASGLYDSETQYF
CDR3nt: TGCAGTGCTAGTGGACTATACGACTCGGAGACCCAGTACTTC

j_gene: TRBJ2-1
len: 18
abundance: .
v_gene: TRBV24-1
d_gene: .
CDR3aa: CATSDLAAGLGGYNEQFF
CDR3nt: TGTGCCACCAGTGATTTAGCGGCTGGCTTAGGTGGATACAATGAGCAGTTCTTC

j_gene: TRBJ1-5
len: 15
abundance: .
v_gene: TRBV7-8
d_gene: .
CDR3aa: CASSLGWGSYQPQHF
CDR3nt: TGTGCCAGCAGCTTAGGGTGGGGCAGCTATCAGCCCCAGCATTTT

j_gene: TRBJ1-3
len: 15
abundance: once
v_gene: TRBV6-1
d_gene: TRBD1
CDR3aa: CASSTGGYSGNTIYF
CDR3nt: TGTGCCAGCAGTACAGGGGGCTACTCTGGAAACACCATATATTTT

j_gene: TRBJ2-7
len: 15
abundance: .
v_gene: TRBV7-9
d_gene: .
CDR3aa: CASSLGGSESYEQYF
CDR3nt: TGTGCCAGCAGCTTAGGAGGTAGCGAATCTTACGAGCAGTACTTC

j_gene: TRBJ2-7
len: 16
abundance: .
v_gene: TRBV4-3
d_gene: .
CDR3aa: CASSQNLGTLPYEQYF
CDR3nt: TGCGCCAGCAGCCAAAATCTCGGGACTCTCCCCTACGAGCAGTACTTC

j_gene: TRBJ1-4
len: 15
abundance: once
v_gene: TRBV7-9
d_gene: .
CDR3aa: CASSLSPPGNEKLFF
CDR3nt: TGTGCCAGCAGCTTATCCCCCCCGGGTAATGAAAAACTGTTTTTT

j_gene: TRBJ1-1
len: 13
abundance: .
v_gene: TRBV11-3
d_gene: .
CDR3aa: CASSRNANTEAFF
CDR3nt: TGTGCCAGCAGCCGGAACGCGAACACTGAAGCTTTCTTT

j_gene: TRBJ1-6
len: 15
abundance: .
v_gene: TRBV27
d_gene: .
CDR3aa: CASSPGDSLNSPLHF
CDR3nt: TGTGCCAGCAGCCCAGGGGACTCACTGAATTCACCCCTCCACTTT

j_gene: TRBJ1-5
len: 15
abundance: .
v_gene: TRBV4-1
d_gene: .
CDR3aa: CASSQGGLSNQPQHF
CDR3nt: TGCGCCAGCAGCCAAGGAGGGTTGAGCAATCAGCCCCAGCATTTT

j_gene: TRBJ2-3
len: 16
abundance: .
v_gene: TRBV11-2
d_gene: .
CDR3aa: CASSASPGYSTDTQYF
CDR3nt: TGTGCCAGCAGCGCTTCCCCCGGGTATAGCACAGATACGCAGTATTTT

j_gene: TRBJ1-3
len: 15
abundance: .
v_gene: TRBV19
d_gene: TRBD1
CDR3aa: CASSAQGATGNTIYF
CDR3nt: TGTGCCAGTAGTGCGCAGGGGGCAACTGGAAACACCATATATTTT

j_gene: TRBJ2-5
len: 13
abundance: .
v_gene: TRBV5-1
d_gene: TRBD1
CDR3aa: CACKKTGAETQYF
CDR3nt: TGCGCCTGCAAAAAGACAGGGGCAGAGACCCAGTACTTC

j_gene: TRBJ2-3
len: 18
abundance: .
v_gene: TRBV7-9
d_gene: TRBD2
CDR3aa: CASTIPGLAGVRPDTQYF
CDR3nt: TGTGCCAGCACCATTCCGGGACTAGCGGGAGTCAGGCCAGATACGCAGTATTTT

j_gene: TRBJ2-2
len: 19
abundance: .
v_gene: TRBV9
d_gene: TRBD2
CDR3aa: CASSVDQASGSRSTGELFF
CDR3nt: TGTGCCAGCAGCGTAGATCAGGCTAGCGGGAGTCGTAGCACCGGGGAGCTGTTTTTT

j_gene: TRBJ2-1
len: 16
abundance: .
v_gene: TRBV4-1
d_gene: TRBD2
CDR3aa: CASSQEGGGVYNEQFF
CDR3nt: TGCGCCAGCAGCCAAGAAGGCGGGGGTGTCTACAATGAGCAGTTCTTC

j_gene: TRBJ2-6
len: 18
abundance: .
v_gene: TRBV4-3
d_gene: .
CDR3aa: CASSQVPGRGSGANVLTF
CDR3nt: TGCGCCAGCAGCCAAGTTCCGGGTAGGGGCTCTGGGGCCAACGTCCTGACTTTC

j_gene: TRBJ1-5
len: 16
abundance: many
v_gene: TRBV4-1
d_gene: .
CDR3aa: CASSLAFTDYNQPQHF
CDR3nt: TGCGCCAGCAGCCTAGCATTTACGGACTACAATCAGCCCCAGCATTTT

j_gene: TRBJ2-4
len: 18
abundance: .
v_gene: TRBV18
d_gene: .
CDR3aa: CASSPALSGGLSKNIQYF
CDR3nt: TGTGCCAGCTCACCTGCCTTAAGTGGAGGGTTATCCAAAAACATTCAGTACTTC

j_gene: TRBJ1-2
len: 13
abundance: .
v_gene: TRBV6-1
d_gene: .
CDR3aa: CASSEGVSYGYTF
CDR3nt: TGTGCCAGCAGTGAAGGGGTATCCTATGGCTACACCTTC

j_gene: TRBJ1-1
len: 14
abundance: .
v_gene: TRBV7-2
d_gene: .
CDR3aa: CASSSSNMNTEAFF
CDR3nt: TGTGCCAGCAGCTCAAGTAACATGAACACTGAAGCTTTCTTT

j_gene: TRBJ1-4
len: 11
abundance: few
v_gene: TRBV28
d_gene: .
CDR3aa: CASRRYEKLFF
CDR3nt: TGTGCCAGCAGGAGATATGAAAAACTGTTTTTT

j_gene: TRBJ2-3
len: 14
abundance: .
v_gene: TRBV6-5
d_gene: .
CDR3aa: CASSYSFNGDTQYF
CDR3nt: TGTGCCAGCAGTTACTCCTTTAACGGGGATACGCAGTATTTT

j_gene: TRBJ2-7
len: 14
abundance: .
v_gene: TRBV11-2
d_gene: TRBD1
CDR3aa: CASSFDRAAREQYF
CDR3nt: TGTGCCAGCAGCTTCGACAGGGCCGCGCGTGAGCAGTACTTC

j_gene: TRBJ2-1
len: 15
abundance: .
v_gene: TRBV9
d_gene: TRBD2
CDR3aa: CASSAPAGGPNEQFF
CDR3nt: TGTGCCAGCAGCGCCCCAGCGGGAGGGCCCAATGAGCAGTTCTTC

j_gene: TRBJ2-5
len: 13
abundance: .
v_gene: TRBV5-1
d_gene: TRBD2
CDR3aa: CASSTSGRETQYF
CDR3nt: TGCGCCAGCAGCACTAGCGGGAGAGAGACCCAGTACTTC

j_gene: TRBJ2-4
len: 18
abundance: .
v_gene: TRBV28
d_gene: .
CDR3aa: CASTSTGNRGAAKNIQYF
CDR3nt: TGTGCCAGCACCTCAACCGGGAACCGTGGGGCGGCCAAAAACATTCAGTACTTC

j_gene: TRBJ1-4
len: 14
abundance: .
v_gene: TRBV5-8
d_gene: TRBD1
CDR3aa: CASRPGQGNEKLFF
CDR3nt: TGTGCCAGCAGGCCGGGACAGGGAAATGAAAAACTGTTTTTT

j_gene: TRBJ1-2
len: 13
abundance: few
v_gene: TRBV16
d_gene: .
CDR3aa: CASSKDTNYGYTF
CDR3nt: TGTGCCAGCAGCAAGGACACTAACTATGGCTACACCTTC

j_gene: TRBJ1-2
len: 14
abundance: .
v_gene: TRBV10-3
d_gene: .
CDR3aa: CAISDRGWEYGYTF
CDR3nt: TGTGCCATCAGTGACCGGGGGTGGGAGTATGGCTACACCTTC

j_gene: TRBJ2-7
len: 14
abundance: once
v_gene: TRBV28
d_gene: .
CDR3aa: CASSFQEPIYEQYF
CDR3nt: TGTGCCAGCAGTTTCCAGGAACCTATCTACGAGCAGTACTTC

j_gene: TRBJ1-2
len: 15
abundance: once
v_gene: TRBV29-1
d_gene: .
CDR3aa: CSVEGGPGGLGGYTF
CDR3nt: TGCAGCGTTGAAGGGGGGCCCGGCGGCCTCGGTGGCTACACCTTC

j_gene: TRBJ1-4
len: 17
abundance: .
v_gene: TRBV18
d_gene: .
CDR3aa: CASSPTGFPSTNEKLFF
CDR3nt: TGTGCCAGCTCACCCACAGGGTTCCCTTCAACTAATGAAAAACTGTTTTTT

j_gene: TRBJ2-2
len: 16
abundance: .
v_gene: TRBV27
d_gene: TRBD2
CDR3aa: CASSLWAGRVTGELFF
CDR3nt: TGTGCCAGCAGTTTATGGGCAGGGAGGGTCACCGGGGAGCTGTTTTTT